This is a list of T cell receptor beta chains from one sample in a study of blood T cell repertoires in COVID-19. TCRdb's table, derived via immunoSEQ multiplex PCR, lists solely in-frame clones and lacks some. The repertoire holds 250,000 to 300,000 clones, with approximately 88% as singletons. The source material was peripheral blood. The origin of the receptors is a man aged 50 to 59 with acute or convalescent COVID-19. Each CDR3 is given with its conserved first and last residue. A D gene is named only where the DNA matches it firmly. A clone size is listed for some rows: how often the clone was seen (once, few, many), or a class if it is expanded.

v_call,d_call,clone_size,j_call,cdr3_aa,cdr3_nt
TRBV27,-,-,TRBJ1-5,CASSYRAYQPQHF,TGTGCCAGCAGTTACAGGGCGTATCAGCCCCAGCATTTT
TRBV27,-,few,TRBJ2-4,CASSRNTVAKNIQYF,TGTGCCAGCAGTCGTAATACGGTGGCCAAAAACATTCAGTACTTC
TRBV30,-,-,TRBJ1-1,CAWSSTWTEAFF,TGTGCCTGGAGTAGTACATGGACTGAAGCTTTCTTT
TRBV9,-,-,TRBJ1-2,CASSVEITGYGYTF,TGTGCCAGCAGCGTAGAAATCACTGGCTATGGCTACACCTTC
TRBV11-2,TRBD1,-,TRBJ1-5,CASSRQGNQPQHF,TGTGCCAGCAGCCGACAGGGGAATCAGCCCCAGCATTTT
TRBV11-2,-,-,TRBJ1-6,CASSPRGRGDSPLHF,TGTGCCAGCAGCCCAAGAGGCAGGGGAGATTCACCCCTCCACTTT
TRBV11-3,TRBD1,-,TRBJ2-7,CASSPSGGEQYF,TGTGCCAGCAGTCCTTCAGGGGGCGAGCAGTACTTC
TRBV19,TRBD1,-,TRBJ2-5,CASSAPRDRGGETQYF,TGTGCCAGTAGTGCGCCAAGGGACAGGGGAGGCGAGACCCAGTACTTC
TRBV13,TRBD1,-,TRBJ1-5,CASSYRGLAGNQPQHF,TGTGCCAGCAGCTACAGGGGACTAGCTGGAAATCAGCCCCAGCATTTT
TRBV11-3,-,-,TRBJ2-6,CARLVRGGANVLTF,TGTGCCAGACTAGTCAGGGGCGGGGCCAACGTCCTGACTTTC
TRBV6-6,-,-,TRBJ2-3,CASSPSADTQYF,TGTGCCAGCTCCCCTTCCGCGGATACGCAGTATTTT
TRBV12-5,-,-,TRBJ2-3,CASGLVTPTDTQYF,TGTGCTAGTGGTTTGGTAACACCCACAGATACGCAGTATTTT
TRBV3-1/TRBV3-2,TRBD2,-,TRBJ2-1,CASRYGLAGANEQFF,TGTGCCAGCAGGTACGGACTAGCGGGCGCCAATGAGCAGTTCTTC
TRBV30,TRBD2,-,TRBJ2-1,CAWAGTIQFF,TGTGCCTGGGCCGGGACTATTCAGTTCTTC
TRBV30,-,-,TRBJ1-5,CAWTPGRTENSNQPQHF,TGTGCCTGGACCCCCGGGCGGACAGAGAATAGCAATCAGCCCCAGCATTTT
TRBV7-9,-,-,TRBJ1-2,CASTPTTTGWYGYTF,TGTGCCAGCACCCCGACCACCACGGGATGGTATGGCTACACCTTC
TRBV25-1,TRBD1,-,TRBJ1-2,CASSEGGQGWGYTF,TGTGCCAGCAGTGAGGGGGGACAGGGTTGGGGCTACACCTTC
TRBV5-5,TRBD1,-,TRBJ1-2,CASRQQGGSGGYTF,TGTGCCAGCAGGCAACAGGGGGGGTCTGGTGGCTACACCTTC
TRBV5-1,-,once,TRBJ2-3,CASSLGRGSLSASTDTQYF,TGCGCCAGCAGCTTGGGCAGGGGATCCCTCAGTGCTAGCACAGATACGCAGTATTTT
TRBV10-3,TRBD2,-,TRBJ2-5,CAIKASGQETQYF,TGTGCCATTAAGGCTAGCGGCCAAGAGACCCAGTACTTC
TRBV24-1,TRBD2,-,TRBJ2-1,CATSDLGSGGRGEQFF,TGTGCCACCAGTGATTTGGGTAGCGGGGGCCGGGGTGAGCAGTTCTTC
TRBV5-4,-,-,TRBJ2-1,CAFSGEGQFYNEQFF,TGTGCCTTTTCAGGGGAGGGGCAGTTCTACAATGAGCAGTTCTTC
TRBV6-5,TRBD1,few,TRBJ2-7,CASSYTRDRGTEQYF,TGTGCCAGCAGTTATACCCGGGACAGGGGCACCGAGCAGTACTTC
TRBV3-1/TRBV3-2,-,-,TRBJ2-5,CASSHPRETQYF,TGTGCCAGCAGCCATCCGCGGGAGACCCAGTACTTC
TRBV27,TRBD1,once,TRBJ2-3,CASSFVWGRGSDTQYF,TGTGCCAGCAGTTTTGTTTGGGGCAGGGGGTCAGATACGCAGTATTTT
TRBV14,-,-,TRBJ2-1,CASSRRTGGASSSYNEQFF,TGTGCCAGCAGCCGGCGTACAGGGGGGGCTTCGAGCTCCTACAATGAGCAGTTCTTC
TRBV6-5,-,few,TRBJ1-2,CASSYAGNLYGYTF,TGTGCCAGCAGTTACGCAGGGAATCTTTATGGCTACACCTTC
TRBV30,-,-,TRBJ2-1,CAWKSGPLSYNEQFF,TGTGCCTGGAAGTCAGGGCCTCTCTCGTACAATGAGCAGTTCTTC
TRBV5-1,TRBD1,-,TRBJ2-1,CASRPGRQGFSYNEQFF,TGCGCCAGCAGGCCCGGGCGACAGGGCTTCTCCTACAATGAGCAGTTCTTC
TRBV5-6,-,-,TRBJ2-5,CASSRQRQETQYF,TGTGCCAGCAGCCGACAGCGTCAAGAGACCCAGTACTTC
TRBV7-3,-,-,TRBJ1-2,CASYSGGYTF,TGTGCCAGCTATTCCGGGGGCTACACCTTC
TRBV15,TRBD1,-,TRBJ1-2,CATSSLWTGGYGYTF,TGTGCCACCAGCAGCCTGTGGACAGGGGGCTATGGCTACACCTTC
TRBV13,-,-,TRBJ2-5,CASGAGSETQYF,TGTGCCAGCGGGGCAGGGTCGGAGACCCAGTACTTC
TRBV5-1,TRBD1,once,TRBJ1-2,CASSRQGSF,TGCGCCAGCAGCCGACAGGGATCCTTC
TRBV4-1,TRBD2,-,TRBJ2-3,CASSQDLSSGGANPDTQYF,TGCGCCAGCAGCCAAGATCTGAGCAGCGGGGGGGCGAATCCAGATACGCAGTATTTT
TRBV2,TRBD1,-,TRBJ2-7,CASSPDRASYEQYF,TGTGCCAGCAGTCCAGACAGGGCCTCCTACGAGCAGTACTTC
TRBV7-2,TRBD1,-,TRBJ1-5,CASSLATGSNQPQHF,TGTGCCAGCAGCTTAGCGACAGGGAGCAATCAGCCCCAGCATTTT
TRBV18,TRBD1,-,TRBJ2-3,CASSTRQGRDTQYF,TGTGCCAGCTCAACAAGACAGGGCCGTGATACGCAGTATTTT
TRBV6-4,TRBD1,once,TRBJ1-2,CASSRDRAGGYTF,TGTGCCAGCAGCCGAGACAGGGCGGGTGGCTACACCTTC
TRBV11-2,-,-,TRBJ1-1,CASSLAGKNTEAFF,TGTGCCAGCAGCTTAGCTGGCAAGAACACTGAAGCTTTCTTT
TRBV12-3/TRBV12-4,TRBD1,-,TRBJ1-4,CASSLPPGTVLFF,TGTGCCAGCAGTTTACCCCCCGGGACAGTACTGTTTTTT
TRBV18,TRBD1,-,TRBJ2-7,CASRDRGSYEQYF,TGTGCCAGCCGGGACAGGGGTTCGTACGAGCAGTACTTC
TRBV7-2,TRBD2,few,TRBJ2-1,CASSHSGTSGEQFF,TGTGCCAGCAGCCACTCCGGGACTAGCGGTGAGCAGTTCTTC
TRBV2,TRBD1,-,TRBJ1-1,CASTRTGPFAEAFF,TGTGCCAGCACCAGGACAGGGCCGTTTGCTGAAGCTTTCTTT
TRBV14,TRBD1,many,TRBJ2-7,CASSQGTGYYEQYF,TGTGCCAGCAGCCAAGGGACAGGTTATTACGAGCAGTACTTC
TRBV19,-,-,TRBJ1-1,CASTTTLGAVNTEAFF,TGTGCCAGTACCACCACGCTTGGGGCAGTGAACACTGAAGCTTTCTTT